This TCR beta chain was sequenced during a study of radiation and T cells in renal cell carcinoma. Turning to the study itself: Nephrectomy followed 15 Gy stereotactic body radiation by 4 weeks. Study observations and caveats: In blood, top tumor clones expanded by 2 weeks, shrinking by 4. Pretreatment tumor biopsies were lacking, so baseline clonotypes are unknown.

Germline V lookup: CDR1 SEHNR, CDR2 FQNEAQ (reference sequence). This CDR3 comprises 14 residues. V dropped 1 base and J dropped 4 bases, with 10 bases sitting between them. For this clone: Its antigen is undetermined.

Time point noted: baseline pretreatment blood. The treatment: 15 Gy SBRT to primary tumor, nephrectomy 4 weeks later. Clear cell pathology was present in this patient's renal cell carcinoma. Assay used: immunoSEQ multiplex PCR; TCRdb lists only in-frame clones, some missing. The data show more than 75,000 clones, with 82% seen just once and 5% to 6.5% held by the top ten. The chain combines TRBV7-9 with TRBJ1-2, with D possibly matching TRBD1 (6 bases). Sequencing used blood, obtained from a patient whose treatment included radiotherapy and nephrectomy. This receptor was obtained from a man between 60 and 75 years old with renal cell carcinoma. CDR3 nucleotide sequence: TGTGCCAGCAGCTTAGAGGGGGTTGGCTATGGCTACACCTTC. It translates to CASSLEGVGYGYTF. Full variable domain (missing parts from reference TRBV7-9 and TRBJ1-2): DTGVSQNPRHKITKRGQNVTFRCDPISEHNRLYWYRQTLGQGPEFLTYFQNEAQLEKSRLLSDRFSAERPKGSFSTLEIQRTEQGDSAMYLCASSLEGVGYGYTFGSGTRLTVV.